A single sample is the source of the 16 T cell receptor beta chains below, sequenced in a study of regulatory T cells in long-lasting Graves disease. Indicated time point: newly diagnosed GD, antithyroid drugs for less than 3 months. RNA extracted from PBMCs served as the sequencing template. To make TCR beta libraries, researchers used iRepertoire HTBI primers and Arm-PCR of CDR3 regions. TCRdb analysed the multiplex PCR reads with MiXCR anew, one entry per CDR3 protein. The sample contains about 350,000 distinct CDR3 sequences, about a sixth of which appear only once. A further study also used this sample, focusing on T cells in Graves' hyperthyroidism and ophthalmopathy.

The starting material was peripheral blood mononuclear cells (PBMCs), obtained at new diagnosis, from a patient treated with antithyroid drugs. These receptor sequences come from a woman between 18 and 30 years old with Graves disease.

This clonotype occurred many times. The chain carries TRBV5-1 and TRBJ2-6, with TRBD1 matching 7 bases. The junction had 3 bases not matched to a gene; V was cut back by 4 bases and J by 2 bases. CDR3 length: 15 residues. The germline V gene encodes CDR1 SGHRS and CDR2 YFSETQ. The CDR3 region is CASSPTGAGANVLTF. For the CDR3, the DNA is TGCGCCAGCAGCCCTACAGGGGCTGGGGCCAACGTCCTGACTTTC. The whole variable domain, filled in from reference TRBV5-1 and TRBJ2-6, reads KAGVTQTPRYLIKTRGQQVTLSCSPISGHRSVSWYQQTPGQGLQFLFEYFSETQRNKGNFPGRFSGRQFSNSRSEMNVSTLELGDSALYLCASSPTGAGANVLTFGAGSRLTVL.

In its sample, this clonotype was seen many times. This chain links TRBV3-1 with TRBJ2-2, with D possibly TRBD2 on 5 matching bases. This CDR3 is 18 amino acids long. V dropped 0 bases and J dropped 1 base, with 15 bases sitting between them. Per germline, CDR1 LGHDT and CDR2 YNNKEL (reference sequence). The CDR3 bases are TGTGCCAGCAGCCAAGACCCGGCTAGCTTAGAGAACACCGGGGAGCTGTTTTTT. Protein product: CASSQDPASLENTGELFF. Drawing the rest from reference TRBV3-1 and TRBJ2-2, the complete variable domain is DTAVSQTPKYLVTQMGNDKSIKCEQNLGHDTMYWYKQDSKKFLKIMFSYNNKELIINETVPNRFSPKSPDKAHLNLHINSLELGDSAVYFCASSQDPASLENTGELFFGEGSRLTVL.

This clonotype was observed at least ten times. The CDR3 here is CASSVTHLGNQPQHF. The DNA of the CDR3 is TGTGCCAGCAGCGTAACACACTTGGGCAATCAGCCCCAGCATTTT. This chain uses TRBV5-6 with TRBJ1-5; D is ambiguous. The V gene's germline CDR1 is SGHDT and CDR2 YYEEEE. The CDR3 covers 15 residues. Trimming removed 4 bases from V and 2 bases from J, with 13 bases in between.

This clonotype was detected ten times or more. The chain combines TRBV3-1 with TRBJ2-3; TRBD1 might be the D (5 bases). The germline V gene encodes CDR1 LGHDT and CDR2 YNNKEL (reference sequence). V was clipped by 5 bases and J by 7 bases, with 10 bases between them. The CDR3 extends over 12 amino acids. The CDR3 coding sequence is TGTGCCAGCAGCGCACAGGAGAATACGCAGTATTTT. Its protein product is CASSAQENTQYF.

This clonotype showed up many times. The chain's CDR3 is CASSLPRTGQGAGEQFF. In nucleotides, the CDR3 is TGCGCCAGCAGCTTACCTAGGACTGGACAGGGGGCTGGAGAGCAGTTCTTC. This chain uses TRBV5-1 with TRBJ2-1; TRBD1 agrees at 11 bases. CDR1 and CDR2 (germline): SGHRS, YFSETQ. J was trimmed by 10 bases and V by 2 bases; bases with no gene match: 14. The CDR3 extends over 17 amino acids.

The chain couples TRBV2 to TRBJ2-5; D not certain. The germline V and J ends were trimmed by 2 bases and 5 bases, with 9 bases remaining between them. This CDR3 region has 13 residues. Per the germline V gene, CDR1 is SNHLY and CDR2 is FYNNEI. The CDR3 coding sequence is TGTGCCAGCAGTGAAAGGGTTGGGGAGACCCAGTACTTC. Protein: CASSERVGETQYF.

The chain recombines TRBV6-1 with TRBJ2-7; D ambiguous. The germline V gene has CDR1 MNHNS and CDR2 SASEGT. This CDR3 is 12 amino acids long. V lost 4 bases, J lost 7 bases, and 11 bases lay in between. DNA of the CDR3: TGTGCCAGCAGTGTACAGCTGGGGGAGCAGTACTTC. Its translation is CASSVQLGEQYF.

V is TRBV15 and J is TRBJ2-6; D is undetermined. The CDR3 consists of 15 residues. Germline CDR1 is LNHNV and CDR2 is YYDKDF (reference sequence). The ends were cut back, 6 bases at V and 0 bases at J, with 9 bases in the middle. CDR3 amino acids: CATRSGNSGANVLTF. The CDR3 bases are TGTGCCACCAGATCCGGAAACTCTGGGGCCAACGTCCTGACTTTC.

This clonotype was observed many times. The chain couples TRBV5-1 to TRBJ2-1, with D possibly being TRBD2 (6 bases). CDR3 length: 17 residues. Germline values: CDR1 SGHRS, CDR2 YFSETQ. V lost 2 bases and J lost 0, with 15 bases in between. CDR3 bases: TGCGCCAGCAGCTTTTTTTCTACGGGGGTCTCCTACAATGAGCAGTTCTTC. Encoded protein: CASSFFSTGVSYNEQFF.

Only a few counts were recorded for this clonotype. CDR3 in DNA: TGTGCCAGCAGCCCAGCGGGGGCTCTCGGGGAGCTGTTTTTT. The encoded protein is CASSPAGALGELFF. V is TRBV6-1 and J is TRBJ2-2; TRBD2 matches 8 bases. The germline V gene encodes CDR1 MNHNS and CDR2 SASEGT. The V segment lost 6 bases and the J segment 7 bases; nucleotides outside the gene matches: 7. The length of the CDR3 is 14 residues.

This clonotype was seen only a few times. Here the CDR3 DNA reads TGTGCCAGCAGCTTGACAGGGGGCGGAGAAAAACTGTTTTTT. It translates to CASSLTGGGEKLFF. The chain employs TRBV7-9 and TRBJ1-4, with 10 nucleotides matching TRBD1. V shed 3 bases and J 8 bases; nucleotides not matched to a gene: 3. The CDR3 covers 14 residues. Germline V gene sequence: CDR1 SEHNR, CDR2 FQNEAQ (reference sequence). The full variable domain, completed using reference TRBV7-9 and TRBJ1-4, is DTGVSQNPRHKITKRGQNVTFRCDPISEHNRLYWYRQTLGQGPEFLTYFQNEAQLEKSRLLSDRFSAERPKGSFSTLEIQRTEQGDSAMYLCASSLTGGGEKLFFGSGTQLSVL.

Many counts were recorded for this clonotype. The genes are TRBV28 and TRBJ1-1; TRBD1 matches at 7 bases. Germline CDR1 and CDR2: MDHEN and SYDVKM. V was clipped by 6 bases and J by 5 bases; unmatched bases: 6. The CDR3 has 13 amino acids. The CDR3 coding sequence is TGTGCCAGCAGCCTGAACAGGGGAACTGAAGCTTTCTTT. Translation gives CASSLNRGTEAFF.

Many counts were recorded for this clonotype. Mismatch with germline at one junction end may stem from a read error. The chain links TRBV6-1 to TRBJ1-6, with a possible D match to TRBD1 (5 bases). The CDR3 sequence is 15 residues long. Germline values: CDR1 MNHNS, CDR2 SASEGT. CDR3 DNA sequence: TGTGCCGGCAGGGTGATAGGAGGCAGTAATTCACCCCTCCACTTT. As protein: CAGRVIGGSNSPLHF.

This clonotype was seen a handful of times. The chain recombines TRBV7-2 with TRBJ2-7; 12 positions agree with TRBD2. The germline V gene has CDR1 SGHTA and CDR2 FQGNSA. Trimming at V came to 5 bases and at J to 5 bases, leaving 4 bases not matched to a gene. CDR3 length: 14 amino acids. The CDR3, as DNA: TGTGCCAGCAGCCCTAGCGGGAGGGCCCACGAGCAGTACTTC. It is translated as CASSPSGRAHEQYF.

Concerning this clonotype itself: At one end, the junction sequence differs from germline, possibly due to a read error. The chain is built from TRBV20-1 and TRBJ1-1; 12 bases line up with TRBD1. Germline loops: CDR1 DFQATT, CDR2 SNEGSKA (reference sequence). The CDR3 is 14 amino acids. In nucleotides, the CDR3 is TGCAGTGCCGGGGACAGGGGGCTGGACACTCAAGCTTTCTTT. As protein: CSAGDRGLDTQAFF.

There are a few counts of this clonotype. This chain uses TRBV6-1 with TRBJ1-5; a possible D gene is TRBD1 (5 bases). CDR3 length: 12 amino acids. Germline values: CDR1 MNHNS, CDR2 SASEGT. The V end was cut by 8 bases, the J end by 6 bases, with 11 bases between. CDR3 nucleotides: TGTGCCAGCCTGCAGGGAGGTCAGCCCCAGCATTTT. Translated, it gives CASLQGGQPQHF.